This TCR beta chain was sequenced during a study of blood T cell repertoires in COVID-19. Overall study: Samples taken during acute and convalescent COVID-19 were collected in the United States, Italy and Spain. The analysed material was cDNA or gDNA that came from T cells, B-cell-depleted T cells, or PBMCs.

Authors' processing steps: Amplification with reference gene primers provided the estimates of nucleated cell counts. The table came from immunoSEQ multiplex PCR; TCRdb's copy has only in-frame clones and leaves some out. Clonal size and the V and J genes are those of that table, whereas D and trimming came from the DNA. Among 250,000 to 300,000 clones listed, roughly 90% were seen once. Trimming left V 4 bases short and J 4 bases short, with 16 bases between. The germline V gene encodes CDR1 SGHAT and CDR2 FQNNGV. This CDR3 region has 15 residues. This sequence originates from a woman in her 30s with acute or convalescent COVID-19. V is TRBV11-2 and J is TRBJ2-5; no clear D. Sequenced input: peripheral blood. The CDR3 loop reads CASSSTGSRRETQYF. The DNA of the CDR3 is TGTGCCAGCAGCTCCACCGGGTCACGTAGAGAGACCCAGTACTTC. Combining the CDR3 with reference TRBV11-2 and TRBJ2-5 gives the whole variable domain EAGVAQSPRYKIIEKRQSVAFWCNPISGHATLYWYQQILGQGPKLLIQFQNNGVVDDSQLPKDRFSAERLKGVDSTLKIQPAKLEDSAVYLCASSSTGSRRETQYFGPGTRLLVL.